These T cell receptor beta chains were read from a single sample in a study of blood T cells in healthy people across ages. TCRdb reprocessed the 5' RACE reads via MiXCR and lists one record per CDR3 protein. Altogether about 680,000 distinct CDR3 sequences are present, 45% to 50% being singletons, with the ten largest covering under 35%. What was sequenced was blood. Every receptor here comes from a woman in her fifties or sixties in good health. The CDR3 runs from the conserved cysteine through the conserved F or W. The order of the fields is D gene, J gene, clone size, V gene, CDR3 DNA, CDR3 protein. A D gene is named only where the DNA matches it firmly. A clone size is listed for some rows: how often the clone was seen (once, few, many), or a class if it is expanded.

D gene: NA; J gene: TRBJ1-2; clone size: NA; V gene: TRBV5-1; CDR3 DNA: TGCGCCAGCAGCTTGGACAGCAGCGGCTATGGCTACACCTTC; CDR3 protein: CASSLDSSGYGYTF
D gene: TRBD2; J gene: TRBJ2-2; clone size: few; V gene: TRBV27; CDR3 DNA: TGTGCCAGCAGTCCCCGGACTAGCGGGAGCACCGGGGAGCTGTTTTTT; CDR3 protein: CASSPRTSGSTGELFF
D gene: NA; J gene: TRBJ2-1; clone size: NA; V gene: TRBV7-9; CDR3 DNA: TGTGCCAGCAGTCGAGGGGGGACCCTGACCAACGAGCAGTTCTTC; CDR3 protein: CASSRGGTLTNEQFF
D gene: TRBD2; J gene: TRBJ2-7; clone size: NA; V gene: TRBV28; CDR3 DNA: TGTGCCAGCAGTTTATTGACTAGCGGGACCTACGAGCAGTACTTC; CDR3 protein: CASSLLTSGTYEQYF
D gene: NA; J gene: TRBJ2-4; clone size: NA; V gene: TRBV6-5; CDR3 DNA: TGTGCCAGCAGTTCTTGGGCCCCCGGGGCCAAAAACATTCAGTACTTC; CDR3 protein: CASSSWAPGAKNIQYF
D gene: NA; J gene: TRBJ2-7; clone size: NA; V gene: TRBV27; CDR3 DNA: TGTGCCAGCGGGCCACAGGGTACTGGATACGAGCAGTACTTC; CDR3 protein: CASGPQGTGYEQYF
D gene: NA; J gene: TRBJ2-3; clone size: NA; V gene: TRBV10-3; CDR3 DNA: TGTGCCATCAGTGCATCTGCAGGGAGCGCCACAGATACGCAGTATTTT; CDR3 protein: CAISASAGSATDTQYF
D gene: NA; J gene: TRBJ2-1; clone size: NA; V gene: TRBV3-1; CDR3 DNA: TGTGCCAGCAGCCAAGGTCAGCGACAGTTCTTC; CDR3 protein: CASSQGQRQFF
D gene: NA; J gene: TRBJ2-5; clone size: few; V gene: TRBV10-3; CDR3 DNA: TGTGCCATCAGCGACAGATCTCAGACCCAGTACTTC; CDR3 protein: CAISDRSQTQYF
D gene: TRBD2; J gene: TRBJ2-1; clone size: once; V gene: TRBV6-5; CDR3 DNA: TGTGCCAGCAGTGTAGCGGGAGACTACAATGAGCAGTTCTTC; CDR3 protein: CASSVAGDYNEQFF
D gene: TRBD1; J gene: TRBJ2-5; clone size: once; V gene: TRBV20-1; CDR3 DNA: TGCGGTGTTATGACAGGGGGCGATGAGACCCAGTACTTC; CDR3 protein: CGVMTGGDETQYF
D gene: TRBD2; J gene: TRBJ2-1; clone size: NA; V gene: TRBV29-1; CDR3 DNA: TGCAGCGTTGGTGGTGGGACTAGCGGAACCAATGAGCAGTTCTTC; CDR3 protein: CSVGGGTSGTNEQFF
D gene: NA; J gene: TRBJ2-7; clone size: NA; V gene: TRBV27; CDR3 DNA: TGTGCCAGCAGGCAAGACAGAGAGGGGGGGTACTCCTACAATGAGCAGTACTTC; CDR3 protein: CASRQDREGGYSYNEQYF
D gene: NA; J gene: TRBJ2-3; clone size: few; V gene: TRBV6-5; CDR3 DNA: TGTGCCAGCAGCCTTCGACAGTATACTAGCACAGATACGCAGTATTTT; CDR3 protein: CASSLRQYTSTDTQYF
D gene: NA; J gene: TRBJ2-7; clone size: once; V gene: TRBV20-1; CDR3 DNA: TGCAGTGCTAGGGAACACAGGAGCTACGAGCAGTACTTC; CDR3 protein: CSAREHRSYEQYF
D gene: TRBD1; J gene: TRBJ2-5; clone size: NA; V gene: TRBV20-1; CDR3 DNA: TGCAGTGCTAGTATACAGGGGCAAGGGGAGACCCAGTACTTC; CDR3 protein: CSASIQGQGETQYF
D gene: TRBD1; J gene: TRBJ2-7; clone size: NA; V gene: TRBV12-3/TRBV12-4; CDR3 DNA: TGTGCCAGCAGTAAAGGGACAGTCTTAGGCGACGAGCAGTACTTC; CDR3 protein: CASSKGTVLGDEQYF
D gene: NA; J gene: TRBJ1-4; clone size: NA; V gene: TRBV6-2/TRBV6-3; CDR3 DNA: TGTGCCAGCAGAGGGCGGAATGAAGAACTGTTTTTT; CDR3 protein: CASRGRNEELFF
D gene: TRBD1; J gene: TRBJ1-3; clone size: NA; V gene: TRBV7-2; CDR3 DNA: TGTGCCAGCAGCTTACAGGGGGCATCTGGAAACACCATATATTTT; CDR3 protein: CASSLQGASGNTIYF
D gene: TRBD1; J gene: TRBJ2-7; clone size: NA; V gene: TRBV15; CDR3 DNA: TGTGCCACCGAGGACAGGGGCGCTTCCTACGAGCAGTACTTC; CDR3 protein: CATEDRGASYEQYF
D gene: NA; J gene: TRBJ1-2; clone size: NA; V gene: TRBV20-1; CDR3 DNA: TGCAGTGCCAAAAGTCACGTTACGGCGGATGGCTACACCTTC; CDR3 protein: CSAKSHVTADGYTF
D gene: NA; J gene: TRBJ1-4; clone size: NA; V gene: TRBV29-1; CDR3 DNA: TGCAGCGTATACAGCGCAACTAATGAAAAACTGTTTTTT; CDR3 protein: CSVYSATNEKLFF
D gene: TRBD2; J gene: TRBJ2-1; clone size: many; V gene: TRBV7-3; CDR3 DNA: TGTGCCAGCAGCTTTCACGGGACTATTCTCAATGAGCAGTTCTTC; CDR3 protein: CASSFHGTILNEQFF
D gene: NA; J gene: TRBJ1-2; clone size: NA; V gene: TRBV24-1; CDR3 DNA: TGTGCCACCAGTGACCCAGGACGGGGGAACTATGGCTACACCTTC; CDR3 protein: CATSDPGRGNYGYTF
D gene: TRBD1; J gene: TRBJ2-5; clone size: NA; V gene: TRBV5-8; CDR3 DNA: TGTGCCAGCAGTCGGACAGGGCGGGGATGGGAGACCCAGTACTTC; CDR3 protein: CASSRTGRGWETQYF
D gene: NA; J gene: TRBJ2-7; clone size: NA; V gene: TRBV7-8; CDR3 DNA: TGTGCCAGCAGGCAGGAGCGGAGCTCCTACGAGCAGTACTTC; CDR3 protein: CASRQERSSYEQYF
D gene: TRBD2; J gene: TRBJ2-7; clone size: NA; V gene: TRBV3-1; CDR3 DNA: TGTGCCAGCAGCCAAGATAGGACTAGCTCCTACGAGCAGTACTTC; CDR3 protein: CASSQDRTSSYEQYF
D gene: NA; J gene: TRBJ1-1; clone size: NA; V gene: TRBV13; CDR3 DNA: TGTGCCAGCAGCTTTATAGTGAACACTGAAGCTTTCTTT; CDR3 protein: CASSFIVNTEAFF
D gene: TRBD1; J gene: TRBJ2-1; clone size: few; V gene: TRBV12-5; CDR3 DNA: TGTGCTAGTGGTACAGGGACAGGGCGGTTCTTC; CDR3 protein: CASGTGTGRFF
D gene: NA; J gene: TRBJ1-5; clone size: NA; V gene: TRBV20-1; CDR3 DNA: TGCAGTGCTAGAAATGGGGCGTCAGGCAGCAATCAGCCCCAGCATTTT; CDR3 protein: CSARNGASGSNQPQHF
D gene: NA; J gene: TRBJ2-1; clone size: NA; V gene: TRBV20-1; CDR3 DNA: TGCAGTGCTAGAGTAGGGGGGTTCGCCTACGAGCAGTTCTTC; CDR3 protein: CSARVGGFAYEQFF
D gene: TRBD2; J gene: TRBJ2-5; clone size: few; V gene: TRBV2; CDR3 DNA: TGTGCCAGCAAGTACTCTAGCGGGGTCGGCGAGACCCAGTACTTC; CDR3 protein: CASKYSSGVGETQYF
D gene: NA; J gene: TRBJ2-7; clone size: NA; V gene: TRBV7-2; CDR3 DNA: TGTGCCAGCAGCCTCCGACAGGTTACCTACGAGCAGTACTTC; CDR3 protein: CASSLRQVTYEQYF
D gene: NA; J gene: TRBJ1-2; clone size: NA; V gene: TRBV29-1; CDR3 DNA: TGCAGCGTTACCGAGGGGGTTAACTATGGCTACACCTTC; CDR3 protein: CSVTEGVNYGYTF
D gene: NA; J gene: TRBJ2-7; clone size: NA; V gene: TRBV2; CDR3 DNA: TGTGCCAGCAACCCGCCGGGACGGTCCTACAATGAGCAGTACTTC; CDR3 protein: CASNPPGRSYNEQYF
D gene: TRBD1; J gene: TRBJ2-1; clone size: NA; V gene: TRBV9; CDR3 DNA: TGTGCCAGCAGCGTAGCCCCCAGGGGGCGAATCGATGGGCAGTTCTTC; CDR3 protein: CASSVAPRGRIDGQFF
D gene: NA; J gene: TRBJ2-5; clone size: NA; V gene: TRBV9; CDR3 DNA: TGTGCCAGCAGCCCCGCTCCGTTATCCTACAATGAGCAGTACTTC; CDR3 protein: CASSPAPLSYNEQYF
D gene: NA; J gene: TRBJ1-4; clone size: NA; V gene: TRBV7-9; CDR3 DNA: TGTGCCAGCAGCAACGCCGGGACGGGTAATGAAAAACTGTTTTTT; CDR3 protein: CASSNAGTGNEKLFF
D gene: NA; J gene: TRBJ2-1; clone size: NA; V gene: TRBV7-2; CDR3 DNA: TGTGCCAGCAGCTTAGAAGGCGGGAACTTCTACAATGAGCAGTTCTTC; CDR3 protein: CASSLEGGNFYNEQFF
D gene: NA; J gene: TRBJ2-1; clone size: NA; V gene: TRBV9; CDR3 DNA: TGTGCCAGCAGCGTAGAGGGTAGAAGTGAGCAGTTCTTC; CDR3 protein: CASSVEGRSEQFF
D gene: TRBD2; J gene: TRBJ2-7; clone size: many; V gene: TRBV20-1; CDR3 DNA: TGCAGTGCTAGAGCCCTAGCGGGGCACTACGAGCAGTACTTC; CDR3 protein: CSARALAGHYEQYF